Below, 29 T cell receptor beta chains from the same sample are listed, as sequenced in a study of beta chain features in type 1 diabetes. Every bit of the isolated RNA underwent reverse transcription, so sequencing read expressed TCRB transcripts. Sequencing was performed with immunoSEQ multiplex PCR; in TCRdb, only in-frame clones are kept and a portion is missing. Among under 150,000 clones listed, about 50% were seen once. The sample comprised Tregs from blood. Receptors were obtained from a man younger than 35 in good health.

The genes are TRBV19 and TRBJ1-5, with 7 bases identical to TRBD1. This CDR3 has 13 amino acids. Germline V gene sequence: CDR1 LNHDA, CDR2 SQIVND (reference sequence). The trim removed 6 bases at V and 15 bases at J, leaving 14 bases unmatched. The chain's CDR3 is CASSLRQGSLLHF. The DNA for the CDR3 is TGTGCCAGTAGCTTAAGACAGGGATCTTTACTGCATTTT. Full variable domain (missing parts from reference TRBV19 and TRBJ1-5): DGGITQSPKYLFRKEGQNVTLSCEQNLNHDAMYWYRQDPGQGLRLIYYSQIVNDFQKGDIAEGYSVSREKKESFPLTVTSAQKNPTAFYLCASSLRQGSLLHFGDGTRLSIL.

This clone has only one observation. The J gene is TRBJ2-4, the V gene TRBV7-9; 7 bases agree with TRBD2. This CDR3 is 16 amino acids long. J was trimmed by 6 bases and V by 1 base; bases with no gene match: 9. Germline V gene data show CDR1 as SEHNR and CDR2 as FQNEAQ (reference sequence). DNA of the CDR3: TGTGCCAGCAGCTTAGGGGGGGGGACGAGAAGAAACATTCAGTACTTC. This gives the protein CASSLGGGTRRNIQYF.

The V and J genes are TRBV20-1 and TRBJ1-2; 8 nucleotides match TRBD1. CDR3 length equals 11 residues. Germline V CDR1 and CDR2: DFQATT, SNEGSKA (reference sequence). The ends lost 6 bases at V and 6 bases at J; junction bases unmatched: 3. The CDR3 sequence: CSAEGQDGYTF. In nucleotides, the CDR3 is TGCAGTGCAGAGGGACAGGATGGCTACACCTTC.

This chain links TRBV6-5 with TRBJ2-7, with 7 bases that match TRBD2. V lost 2 bases and J lost 2; bases outside the gene matches: 6. Per germline, CDR1 MNHEY and CDR2 SVGAGI. This CDR3 has 15 amino acids. The CDR3, as DNA: TGTGCCAGCAGTTACCGCCCTAGCGGCCCCTACGAGCAGTACTTC. Protein: CASSYRPSGPYEQYF.

The chain combines TRBV5-1 with TRBJ1-5; maybe TRBD1 (5 bases). CDR3 length equals 14 residues. Germline loops: CDR1 SGHRS, CDR2 YFSETQ. V shed 0 bases and J shed 4 bases, with 8 bases lying between them. CDR3 sequence: CASSLGGGNQPQHF. The CDR3 DNA reads TGCGCCAGCAGCTTGGGGGGGGGAAATCAGCCCCAGCATTTT.

This clone was seen more than once but under ten times. The V and J genes are TRBV7-6 and TRBJ1-3, with 7 bases fitting TRBD1. The CDR3 is 15 amino acids. Trimming at V came to 4 bases and at J to 10 bases, leaving 13 bases not matched to a gene. Germline CDR1 and CDR2: SGHVS and FNYEAQ. The CDR3 reads CASSSATGLSGTIYF. The DNA of the CDR3 is TGTGCCAGCAGCTCCGCGACAGGGTTATCGGGGACCATATATTTT. Based on the CDR3 plus reference TRBV7-6 and TRBJ1-3, the full variable domain is GAGVSQSPRYKVTKRGQDVALRCDPISGHVSLYWYRQALGQGPEFLTYFNYEAQQDKSGLPNDRFSAERPEGSISTLTIQRTEQRDSAMYRCASSSATGLSGTIYFGEGSWLTVV.

This clone was detected a few times. V is TRBV27 and J is TRBJ2-3; a possible D gene is TRBD1 (6 bases). The germline V and J ends were trimmed by 0 bases and 6 bases, with 10 bases remaining between them. This CDR3 comprises 14 residues. Germline CDR1 is MNHEY and CDR2 is SMNVEV (reference sequence). CDR3 sequence (DNA): TGTGCCAGCAGTTTATCCCCCAGGGGCGATACGCAGTATTTT. Encoded protein: CASSLSPRGDTQYF.

This clone was found a few times. The genes are TRBV7-6 and TRBJ2-1, with TRBD1 as a possible D gene (6 bases). V dropped 5 bases and J dropped 2 bases, with 16 bases sitting between them. The CDR3 length is 16 residues. Per germline, CDR1 SGHVS and CDR2 FNYEAQ. Written as DNA, the CDR3 is TGTGCCAGCAGCCCAGGGGCGGAGTCGGCCTACAATGAGCAGTTCTTC. Amino acids: CASSPGAESAYNEQFF.

This clone appeared a few times. V usage is TRBV4-2 and J usage is TRBJ2-3, with TRBD2 as a possible D gene (6 bases). V lost 3 bases and J 5 bases, leaving 21 bases between the germline ends. Germline-derived CDR1 and CDR2 are LGHNA and YNFKEQ. The CDR3 is made up of 17 amino acids. In DNA, the CDR3 is TGTGCCAGCAGCCAGAGCTTTGCAGCGGGTTCAAAAGATACGCAGTATTTT. It yields the protein CASSQSFAAGSKDTQYF.

J is TRBJ1-3 and V is TRBV5-1; a weak D match, TRBD1 (5 bases). Trimming shortened V by 7 bases and J by 0 bases, and 11 bases separated the two germline ends. CDR3 length: 14 residues. Looked up from germline, CDR1 is SGHRS and CDR2 is YFSETQ. The CDR3 nucleotides read TGCGCCAGCGGGGAGGGGTCCTCTGGAAACACCATATATTTT. Its protein product is CASGEGSSGNTIYF.

The chain recombines TRBV6-1 with TRBJ2-1, with a possible D match to TRBD2 (6 bases). The CDR3 consists of 15 residues. Germline CDR1 MNHNS, CDR2 SASEGT. The V gene lost 7 bases and the J gene lost 2 bases, with 15 bases spanning the gap. CDR3 bases: TGTGCCAGCATCCTACTAGCCTCTCCCTACAATGAGCAGTTCTTC. Translating it yields CASILLASPYNEQFF.

This chain uses TRBV28 with TRBJ1-1, with 7 bases aligning to TRBD1. The CDR3 contains 14 residues. Germline CDR1 and CDR2: MDHEN and SYDVKM. V dropped 7 bases and J dropped 3; count of bases not matched to a gene: 8. The CDR3 DNA is TGTGCCAGCATTCCGACAGGGTCCCACACTGAAGCTTTCTTT. Residues: CASIPTGSHTEAFF.

The V and J genes are TRBV28 and TRBJ1-3; 7 bases fit TRBD1. Germline lookup yields CDR1 MDHEN and CDR2 SYDVKM. After removal of 1 base from V and 16 bases from J, the junction contained 10 bases not matched to a gene. CDR3 size: 13 residues. CDR3 sequence: CASSLSTGRGKYF. CDR3 sequence (DNA): TGTGCCAGCAGTTTATCAACCGGCAGGGGGAAGTATTTT.

The chain combines TRBV19 with TRBJ2-1, with 12 bases matching TRBD2. This CDR3 spans 15 amino acids. Trimming took 4 bases from V and 8 from J; bases not matched to a gene: 6. The V gene's germline CDR1 is LNHDA and CDR2 SQIVND (reference sequence). The CDR3 DNA reads as TGTGCCAGTAGTAGACTAGCGGGAGACTCCGATGAGCAGTTCTTC. Encoded protein: CASSRLAGDSDEQFF.

This clone was seen a few times. The chain uses TRBV9 and TRBJ1-2; D not resolved. Trimming pared 3 bases from V and 1 base from J, leaving 7 bases between. This CDR3 has 13 amino acids. Germline lookup yields CDR1 SGDLS and CDR2 YYNGEE. In DNA, the CDR3 is TGTGCCAGCAGCGCCACGGTTAACTATGGCTACACCTTC. Protein sequence: CASSATVNYGYTF. The entire variable domain, with the rest obtained from reference TRBV9 and TRBJ1-2, is as follows: DSGVTQTPKHLITATGQRVTLRCSPRSGDLSVYWYQQSLDQGLQFLIQYYNGEERAKGNILERFSAQQFPDLHSELNLSSLELGDSALYFCASSATVNYGYTFGSGTRLTVV.

This chain joins TRBV7-2 and TRBJ2-3; 10 nucleotides line up with TRBD2. The CDR3 contains 16 residues. The ends lost 5 bases at V and 2 bases at J; junction bases unmatched: 7. CDR1 is SGHTA and CDR2 is FQGNSA in the germline V gene. CDR3 nucleotides: TGTGCCAGCAGCACATTAGCGGGGGGCCTCACAGATACGCAGTATTTT. Translation gives CASSTLAGGLTDTQYF.

The J gene is TRBJ2-3, the V gene TRBV29-1, with D perhaps TRBD1 (5 bases). CDR3 length: 15 residues. From germline, CDR1 is SQVTM and CDR2 ANQGSEA. V lost 7 bases, J lost 1 base, and 18 bases lay in between. The CDR3 DNA reads TGCAGCGCCTCGAGGTGGGGCCTAGGCACAGATACGCAGTATTTT. Encoded protein: CSASRWGLGTDTQYF.

This chain joins TRBV19 and TRBJ2-7; 12 bases are shared with TRBD2. Trimming cost V 4 bases and J 2 bases; bases outside gene matches: 3. CDR1 is LNHDA and CDR2 is SQIVND in the germline V gene (reference sequence). CDR3 size: 15 residues. CDR3 sequence (DNA): TGTGCCAGTAGTAGGACTAGCGGGGAGACCTACGAGCAGTACTTC. This sequence encodes CASSRTSGETYEQYF.

Only a few counts were recorded for this clone. The chain combines TRBV10-3 with TRBJ2-1; D not resolved. Germline CDR1 is ENHRY and CDR2 is SYGVKD. This CDR3 is built from 12 residues. V gave up 5 bases and J gave up 5 bases, with 7 bases separating them. CDR3 in amino acids: CAISYSHNEQFF. The CDR3 region has the DNA TGTGCCATCAGTTACTCTCACAATGAGCAGTTCTTC.

CDR3 in amino acids: CASSYSYQSGANVLTF. The CDR3 nucleotides read TGTGCCAGCAGTTACTCGTACCAGTCCGGGGCCAACGTCCTGACTTTC. The chain links TRBV6-5 to TRBJ2-6, with D hard to call. This CDR3 has 16 residues. The ends were cut back, 0 bases at V and 4 bases at J, with 10 bases in the middle. Germline V lookup: CDR1 MNHEY, CDR2 SVGAGI.

In its sample, this clone was seen a few times. The chain combines TRBV28 with TRBJ2-1, with 10 bases matching TRBD2. The V segment lost 4 bases and the J segment 4 bases; nucleotides outside the gene matches: 7. The CDR3 sequence is 16 residues long. Germline CDR1 is MDHEN and CDR2 is SYDVKM. The CDR3 region has the DNA TGTGCCAGCAGTTCAATTAGCGGGAGGCCGTACAATGAGCAGTTCTTC. Protein: CASSSISGRPYNEQFF.

The chain has TRBV10-3 and TRBJ2-1; 8 positions agree with TRBD2. The V gene end was trimmed by 4 bases and the J gene end by 8 bases; junction bases not matched to a gene: 13. Looked up from germline, CDR1 is ENHRY and CDR2 is SYGVKD. The CDR3 extends over 16 amino acids. CDR3 DNA sequence: TGTGCCATCAGTGCAAATCCGGGACTAGGTGGCTATGAGCAGTTCTTC. This codes for CAISANPGLGGYEQFF.

In this sample, this clone turned up a few times. The chain carries TRBV5-1 and TRBJ2-6; maybe TRBD1 (6 bases). The germline V gene has CDR1 SGHRS and CDR2 YFSETQ. The CDR3 is 18 residues long. V lost 1 base and J lost 1, with 15 bases in between. Written as DNA, the CDR3 is TGCGCCAGCAGCTTGATCAACAGGGCGAATTCTGGGGCCAACGTCCTGACTTTC. It encodes CASSLINRANSGANVLTF. Drawing the rest from reference TRBV5-1 and TRBJ2-6, the complete variable domain is KAGVTQTPRYLIKTRGQQVTLSCSPISGHRSVSWYQQTPGQGLQFLFEYFSETQRNKGNFPGRFSGRQFSNSRSEMNVSTLELGDSALYLCASSLINRANSGANVLTFGAGSRLTVL.

The rearrangement uses TRBV6-4 and TRBJ2-5; possibly TRBD1 for D (6 bases). The J call may be incorrect, as the DNA end agrees better with TRBJ2-7. The CDR3 consists of 13 residues. The germline CDR1 and CDR2 sequences are MRHNA and SNTAGT. Here the CDR3 DNA reads TGTGCCAGCAGTGATAGGGGGTCCTACGAGCAGTACTTC. It translates to CASSDRGSYEQYF.

The chain is built from TRBV7-2 and TRBJ2-1; 7 bases map to TRBD2. The CDR3 runs to 15 residues. V lost 0 bases to trimming and J lost 4 bases; unmatched junction nucleotides: 3. Looked up from germline, CDR1 is SGHTA and CDR2 is FQGNSA. CDR3 sequence (DNA): TGTGCCAGCAGCTTAGCTAGCGGGCTTTACAATGAGCAGTTCTTC. It translates to CASSLASGLYNEQFF. Full variable domain (outside the CDR3, taken from reference TRBV7-2 and TRBJ2-1): GAGVSQSPSNKVTEKGKDVELRCDPISGHTALYWYRQSLGQGLEFLIYFQGNSAPDKSGLPSDRFSAERTGGSVSTLTIQRTQQEDSAVYLCASSLASGLYNEQFFGPGTRLTVL.

This chain joins TRBV14 and TRBJ2-1, with 11 bases fitting TRBD2. Germline trimming cut 1 base from V and 8 bases from J; bases unmatched to any gene: 7. Looked up from germline, CDR1 is SGHDN and CDR2 is FVKESK. CDR3 length: 16 residues. The CDR3 nucleotides read TGTGCCAGCAGCCAAGGGGTAGGACTAGCGGGCGATGAGCAGTTCTTC. Its protein product is CASSQGVGLAGDEQFF.

This sequence joins TRBV6-5 and TRBJ2-7, with D possibly being TRBD2 (6 bases). V was clipped by 2 bases and J by 3 bases, with 11 bases between them. In germline, CDR1 is MNHEY, CDR2 SVGAGI. The CDR3 is made up of 14 amino acids. CDR3 coding DNA: TGTGCCAGCAGTTACGGGCAGCGGGTCTACGAGCAGTACTTC. As protein: CASSYGQRVYEQYF.

A single count supports this clone. The chain recombines TRBV5-1 with TRBJ2-7; 8 bases match TRBD1. The CDR3 length is 14 residues. With 3 bases clipped from V and 2 bases from J, the junction kept 4 bases outside the gene matches. CDR1 and CDR2 (germline): SGHRS, YFSETQ. The CDR3 sequence: CASSSDRVPYEQYF. The DNA for the CDR3 is TGCGCCAGCAGCTCGGACAGGGTACCCTACGAGCAGTACTTC.

CDR3 DNA sequence: TGCGCCAGCAGCACGTCCGGGGAGGTCCTCGAGCAGTACTTC. This codes for CASSTSGEVLEQYF. The V call is TRBV5-1, the J call TRBJ2-7, with TRBD2 as a possible D gene (6 bases). The CDR3 has 14 residues. Trimming removed 4 bases at V and 6 bases at J, with 17 bases between. CDR1 is SGHRS and CDR2 is YFSETQ in the germline V gene. Combining the CDR3 with reference TRBV5-1 and TRBJ2-7 gives the whole variable domain KAGVTQTPRYLIKTRGQQVTLSCSPISGHRSVSWYQQTPGQGLQFLFEYFSETQRNKGNFPGRFSGRQFSNSRSEMNVSTLELGDSALYLCASSTSGEVLEQYFGPGTRLTVT.